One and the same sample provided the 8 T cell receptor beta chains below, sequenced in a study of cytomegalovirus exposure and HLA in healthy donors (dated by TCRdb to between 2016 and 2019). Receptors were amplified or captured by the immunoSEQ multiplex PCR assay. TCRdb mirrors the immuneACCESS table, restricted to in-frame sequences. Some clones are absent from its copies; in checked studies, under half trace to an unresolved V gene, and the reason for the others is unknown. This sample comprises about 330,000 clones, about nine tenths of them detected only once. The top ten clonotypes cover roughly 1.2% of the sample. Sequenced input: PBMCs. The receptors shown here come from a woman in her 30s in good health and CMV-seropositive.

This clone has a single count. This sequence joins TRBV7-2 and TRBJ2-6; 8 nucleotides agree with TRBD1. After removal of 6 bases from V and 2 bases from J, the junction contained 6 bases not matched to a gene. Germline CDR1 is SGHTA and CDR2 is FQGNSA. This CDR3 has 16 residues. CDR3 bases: TGTGCCAGCAGGCCACAGGGGGTGGCTGGGGCCAACGTCCTGACTTTC. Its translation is CASRPQGVAGANVLTF.

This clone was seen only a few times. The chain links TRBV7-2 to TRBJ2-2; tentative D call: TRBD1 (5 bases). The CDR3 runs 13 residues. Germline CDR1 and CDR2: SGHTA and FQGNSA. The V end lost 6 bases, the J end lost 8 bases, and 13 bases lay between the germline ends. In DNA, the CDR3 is TGTGCCAGCAGTACACCCCAGGGAGGGGAGCTGTTTTTT. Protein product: CASSTPQGGELFF.

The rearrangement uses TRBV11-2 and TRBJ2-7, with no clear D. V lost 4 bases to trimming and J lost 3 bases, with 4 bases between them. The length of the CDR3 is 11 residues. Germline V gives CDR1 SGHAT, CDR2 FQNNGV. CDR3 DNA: TGTGCCAGCAGCTCGGACTACGAGCAGTACTTC. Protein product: CASSSDYEQYF.

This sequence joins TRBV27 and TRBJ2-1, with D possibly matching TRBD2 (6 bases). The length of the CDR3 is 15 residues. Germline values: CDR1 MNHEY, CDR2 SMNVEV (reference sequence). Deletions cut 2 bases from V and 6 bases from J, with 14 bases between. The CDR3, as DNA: TGTGCCAGCAGTTTACTAGGTACTAGCTCCAATGAGCAGTTCTTC. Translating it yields CASSLLGTSSNEQFF.

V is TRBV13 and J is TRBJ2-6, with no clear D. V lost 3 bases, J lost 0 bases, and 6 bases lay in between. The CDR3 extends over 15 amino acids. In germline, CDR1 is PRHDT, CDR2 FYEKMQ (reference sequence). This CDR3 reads CASSLATSGANVLTF. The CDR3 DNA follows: TGTGCCAGCAGCTTGGCCACCTCTGGGGCCAACGTCCTGACTTTC.

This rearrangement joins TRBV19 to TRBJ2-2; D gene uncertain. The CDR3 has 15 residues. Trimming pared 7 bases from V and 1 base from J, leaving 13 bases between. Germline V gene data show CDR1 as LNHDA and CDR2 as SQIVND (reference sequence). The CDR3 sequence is CASTAADLNTGELFF. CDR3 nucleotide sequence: TGTGCCAGTACGGCGGCGGACCTGAACACCGGGGAGCTGTTTTTT.

CDR3 region: CASSVDPLGGLLSEQYF. The CDR3 coding sequence is TGTGCCAGCAGCGTAGACCCCCTAGGGGGTCTTTTGAGCGAGCAGTACTTC. The chain is built from TRBV9 and TRBJ2-7; a weak D match, TRBD1 (6 bases). Trimming pared 0 bases from V and 6 bases from J, leaving 22 bases between. CDR1 and CDR2 from the germline V gene are SGDLS and YYNGEE. The CDR3 length is 17 residues.

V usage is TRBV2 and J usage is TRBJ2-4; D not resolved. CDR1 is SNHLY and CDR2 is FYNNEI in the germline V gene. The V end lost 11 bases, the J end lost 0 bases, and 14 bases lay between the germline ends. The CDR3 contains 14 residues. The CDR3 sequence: CAGQTELAKNIQYF. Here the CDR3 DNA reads TGTGCCGGCCAGACGGAACTAGCCAAAAACATTCAGTACTTC. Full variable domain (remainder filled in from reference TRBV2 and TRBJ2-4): EPEVTQTPSHQVTQMGQEVILRCVPISNHLYFYWYRQILGQKVEFLVSFYNNEISEKSEIFDDQFSVERPDGSNFTLKIRSTKLEDSAMYFCAGQTELAKNIQYFGAGTRLSVL.